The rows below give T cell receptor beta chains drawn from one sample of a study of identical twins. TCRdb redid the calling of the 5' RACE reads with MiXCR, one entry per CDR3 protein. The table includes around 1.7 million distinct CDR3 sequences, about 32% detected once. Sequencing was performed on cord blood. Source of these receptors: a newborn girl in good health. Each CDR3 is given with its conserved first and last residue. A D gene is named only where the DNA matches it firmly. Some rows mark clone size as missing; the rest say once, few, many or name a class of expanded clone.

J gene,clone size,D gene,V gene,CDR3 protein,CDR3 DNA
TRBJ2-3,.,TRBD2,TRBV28,CASSTSESGLARDTQYF,TGTGCCAGCAGTACGAGCGAGTCGGGACTAGCGAGGGATACGCAGTATTTT
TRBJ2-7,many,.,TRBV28,CASSFGDPYEQYF,TGTGCCAGCAGTTTCGGGGATCCCTACGAGCAGTACTTC
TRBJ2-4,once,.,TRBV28,CASSSSEFMDGNIQYF,TGTGCCAGCAGTTCCTCTGAGTTTATGGACGGAAACATTCAGTACTTC
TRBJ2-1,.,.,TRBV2,CASGARDRWANEQFF,TGTGCCAGTGGTGCAAGAGACAGGTGGGCCAATGAGCAGTTCTTC
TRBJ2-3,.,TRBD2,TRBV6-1,CASSERTSGSRPDTQYF,TGTGCCAGCAGTGAGAGGACTAGCGGGAGTAGACCAGATACGCAGTATTTT
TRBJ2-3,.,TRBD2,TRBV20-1,CSASWTSGKTDTQYF,TGCAGTGCTAGTTGGACTAGCGGGAAAACAGATACGCAGTATTTT
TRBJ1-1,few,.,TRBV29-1,CSVEERHTEAFF,TGCAGCGTTGAAGAACGCCACACTGAAGCTTTCTTT
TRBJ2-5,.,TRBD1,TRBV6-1,CASSEAPTGLTQYF,TGTGCCAGCAGTGAAGCACCGACAGGGCTGACCCAGTACTTC
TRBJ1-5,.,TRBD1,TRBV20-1,CSVPVWDRDQPQHF,TGCAGTGTCCCCGTCTGGGACAGGGATCAGCCCCAGCATTTT
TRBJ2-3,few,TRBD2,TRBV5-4,CASSARSSGNTDTQYF,TGTGCCAGCAGCGCACGTTCTAGCGGAAACACAGATACGCAGTATTTT
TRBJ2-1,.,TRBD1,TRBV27,CASSLRRAGGNEQFF,TGTGCCAGCAGCCTACGACGGGCAGGGGGCAATGAGCAGTTCTTC
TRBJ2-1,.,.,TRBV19,CASSVSSEQFF,TGTGCCAGTAGCGTATCTAGCGAGCAGTTCTTC
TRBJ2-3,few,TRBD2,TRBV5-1,CASSIRGGSTDTQYF,TGCGCCAGCAGCATACGCGGGGGAAGCACAGATACGCAGTATTTT
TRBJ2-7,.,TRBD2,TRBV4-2,CASSQASGTEYEQYF,TGTGCCAGCAGCCAAGCTAGCGGGACGGAGTACGAGCAGTACTTC
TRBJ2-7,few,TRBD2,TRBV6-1,CASTPLAGDSSYNEQYF,TGTGCCAGCACCCCACTAGCGGGAGATTCCTCCTACAATGAGCAGTACTTC
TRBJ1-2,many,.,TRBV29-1,CSVGRPVWGYTF,TGCAGCGTTGGGCGGCCTGTCTGGGGCTACACCTTC
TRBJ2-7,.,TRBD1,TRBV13,CASSPIGQGLSYEQYF,TGTGCCAGCAGCCCAATAGGACAGGGGCTTTCGTACGAGCAGTACTTC
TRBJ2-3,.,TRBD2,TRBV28,CASRPTAGADTQYF,TGTGCCAGCAGGCCAACAGCGGGGGCAGATACGCAGTATTTT
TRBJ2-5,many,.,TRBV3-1,CASSQDGTVLETQYF,TGTGCCAGCAGCCAAGACGGGACGGTGTTGGAGACCCAGTACTTC
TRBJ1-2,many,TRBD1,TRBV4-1,CASSQARQGRYGYTF,TGCGCCAGCAGCCAAGCCAGACAGGGGAGGTATGGCTACACCTTC
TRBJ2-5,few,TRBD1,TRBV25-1,CASSRTGGIGETQYF,TGTGCCAGCAGCAGGACAGGGGGCATCGGGGAGACCCAGTACTTC
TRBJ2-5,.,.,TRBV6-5,CASRRLQETQYF,TGTGCCAGCAGACGACTCCAAGAGACCCAGTACTTC
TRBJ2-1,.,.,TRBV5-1,CASSLAMRRPNEQFF,TGCGCCAGCAGCTTGGCCATGAGACGGCCCAATGAGCAGTTCTTC
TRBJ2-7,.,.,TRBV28,CASSFGIGGNEQYF,TGTGCCAGCAGTTTTGGGATTGGGGGGAATGAGCAGTACTTC
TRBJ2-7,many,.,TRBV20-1,CSATHRTYEQYF,TGCAGTGCTACTCACCGGACCTACGAGCAGTACTTC
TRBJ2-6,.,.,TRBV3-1,CASSQDRGGSFSGANVLTF,TGTGCCAGCAGCCAAGATAGGGGCGGCAGTTTCTCTGGGGCCAACGTCCTGACTTTC
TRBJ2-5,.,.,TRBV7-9,CASSLKPGTNKETQYF,TGTGCCAGCAGCTTAAAGCCCGGGACAAACAAAGAGACCCAGTACTTC
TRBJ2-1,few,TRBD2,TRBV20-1,CSLGLALNEQFF,TGCAGTCTCGGACTAGCGCTCAATGAGCAGTTCTTC
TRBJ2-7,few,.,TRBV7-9,CASSLSLFYEQYF,TGTGCCAGCAGCTTATCCCTATTCTACGAGCAGTACTTC
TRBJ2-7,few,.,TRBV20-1,CSARGIRGEYYEQYF,TGCAGTGCTAGGGGGATCCGGGGAGAGTACTACGAGCAGTACTTC
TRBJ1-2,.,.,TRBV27,CASSLSKRIYGYTF,TGTGCCAGCAGTTTATCGAAGCGGATCTATGGCTACACCTTC
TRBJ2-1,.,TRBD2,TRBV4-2,CASSQDRAGGLSYNEQFF,TGTGCCAGCAGCCAAGATAGAGCGGGGGGCCTCTCCTACAATGAGCAGTTCTTC
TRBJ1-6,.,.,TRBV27,CASSPNSRLGSPLHF,TGTGCCAGCAGTCCCAACTCGCGATTAGGTTCACCCCTCCACTTT
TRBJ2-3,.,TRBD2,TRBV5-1,CASSLGPSGGHSTDTQYF,TGCGCCAGCAGCTTGGGGCCTAGCGGAGGACATAGCACAGATACGCAGTATTTT
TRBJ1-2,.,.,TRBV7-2,CASRPGTPNYGYTF,TGTGCCAGCAGACCCGGAACGCCTAACTATGGCTACACCTTC
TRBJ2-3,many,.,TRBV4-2,CASSQVSDTDTQYF,TGTGCCAGCAGCCAAGTGTCGGACACAGATACGCAGTATTTT
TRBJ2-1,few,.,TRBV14,CASSRQNLNSRREQFF,TGTGCCAGCAGCCGCCAAAACCTTAATTCCCGCCGAGAGCAGTTCTTC
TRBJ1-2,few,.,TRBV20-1,CSMRSPGYGYTF,TGCAGCATGCGGTCGCCTGGCTATGGCTACACCTTC
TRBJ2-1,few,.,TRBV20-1,CSARVSHMNEQFF,TGCAGTGCTAGAGTAAGCCATATGAATGAGCAGTTCTTC
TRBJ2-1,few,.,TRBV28,CASRQARWGPRGEQFF,TGTGCCAGCAGACAAGCAAGGTGGGGCCCCCGCGGTGAGCAGTTCTTC
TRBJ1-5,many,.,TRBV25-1,CASSEGGQPQHF,TGTGCCAGCAGTGAAGGAGGTCAGCCCCAGCATTTT
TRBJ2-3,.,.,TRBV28,CASSSTGEGTDTQYF,TGTGCCAGCAGTTCGACAGGAGAGGGCACAGATACGCAGTATTTT
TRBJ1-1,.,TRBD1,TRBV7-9,CASSLGGTGKAFF,TGTGCCAGCAGCTTAGGGGGGACAGGGAAGGCTTTCTTT
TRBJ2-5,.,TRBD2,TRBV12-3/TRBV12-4,CASSFPSSGSWEQYF,TGTGCCAGCAGTTTCCCATCTAGCGGGAGCTGGGAGCAGTACTTC
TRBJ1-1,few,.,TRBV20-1,CSCQGSRTEAFF,TGCAGTTGTCAGGGGAGTAGGACTGAAGCTTTCTTT
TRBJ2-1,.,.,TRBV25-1,CASSESSELNEQFF,TGTGCCAGCAGTGAATCGAGTGAGCTGAATGAGCAGTTCTTC
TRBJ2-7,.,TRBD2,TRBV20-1,CSARLTSGLYSYNEQYF,TGCAGTGCCCGCCTTACTAGCGGGCTCTACTCCTACAATGAGCAGTACTTC